The following is a T cell receptor (beta chain) sequence with its context. This sample is part of a study of control samples from healthy donors and cancer patients. There are 14 residues in the CDR3. The germline V gene encodes CDR1 LGHDT and CDR2 YNNKEL (reference sequence). V dropped 4 bases and J dropped 7; count of bases not matched to a gene: 2. Measured with immunoSEQ multiplex PCR; TCRdb has only the in-frame clones, and not every one. Of 200,000 or so clones in the sample, roughly 94% are singletons; the top ten hold less than 1.6%. The gene calls are TRBV3-1 (or the pseudogene TRBV3-2) and TRBJ1-6; 9 bases are shared with TRBD1. This clonotype originated in a man between 45 and 60 years old in good health. Sequencing was done on a sample of blood. The CDR3 region is CASSLTGGNSPLHF. CDR3 sequence (DNA): TGTGCCAGCAGCCTAACAGGGGGCAATTCACCCCTCCACTTT.